Listed here are 18 T cell receptor beta chains from one sample, sequenced in a study of blood T cell repertoires in COVID-19. The repertoire was sequenced with immunoSEQ multiplex PCR; TCRdb's copy has only in-frame clones and lacks some. This table holds about 170,000 clones, 65% to 85% found once. The sample comprised peripheral blood. The origin of the receptors is a man in his 70s with active or convalescent COVID-19.

The chain links TRBV4-3 to TRBJ2-2; D remains unclear. Trimming took off 2 bases at V and 1 base at J, with 11 bases between the two ends. CDR1 and CDR2 (germline): LGHNA, YSLEER. This CDR3 has 16 amino acids. Written as DNA, the CDR3 is TGCGCCAGCAGCCAATTTCCTGTCGGGAACACCGGGGAGCTGTTTTTT. Its translation: CASSQFPVGNTGELFF.

This rearrangement joins TRBV6-6 to TRBJ1-5; 7 positions agree with TRBD1. With 5 bases clipped from V and 0 bases from J, the junction kept 16 bases outside the gene matches. Germline V CDR1 and CDR2: MNHNY, SVGAGI (reference sequence). This CDR3 is built from 19 residues. CDR3: CASSPLGQIVGYSNQPQHF. In DNA, the CDR3 is TGTGCCAGCAGTCCTTTGGGACAGATCGTGGGTTATAGCAATCAGCCCCAGCATTTT.

In this sample, this clone turned up once. The genes are TRBV9 and TRBJ1-4; unclear D gene. Germline-derived CDR1 and CDR2 are SGDLS and YYNGEE. V lost 3 bases, J lost 0 bases, and 6 bases lay in between. The CDR3 runs 14 residues. The CDR3, as DNA: TGTGCCAGCAGCGGAGGAACAACTAATGAAAAACTGTTTTTT. Translating gives CASSGGTTNEKLFF.

Only a few counts were recorded for this clone. The chain recombines TRBV7-2 with TRBJ2-7; D may be TRBD1 (6 bases). Germline CDR1 reads SGHTA; CDR2 reads FQGNSA. The ends were cut back, 1 base at V and 3 bases at J, with 10 bases in the middle. This CDR3 has 14 residues. The CDR3 reads CASSLGQAFYEQYF. The CDR3 nucleotides read TGTGCCAGCAGCTTAGGACAGGCATTCTACGAGCAGTACTTC.

This clone was seen only once. The chain has TRBV7-8 and TRBJ1-1; D may be TRBD1 (6 bases). With 1 base removed from V and 5 bases from J, the gap between germline ends came to 11 bases. CDR1 and CDR2 from the germline V gene are SGHVS and FQNEAQ. This CDR3 region has 14 residues. The CDR3 DNA follows: TGTGCCAGCAGCTTAGTAAGGGGGTGGACTGAAGCTTTCTTT. This gives the protein CASSLVRGWTEAFF.

The chain uses TRBV11-2 and TRBJ2-2, with 8 positions matching TRBD1. The CDR3 contains 16 residues. Trimming at V came to 5 bases and at J to 0 bases, leaving 5 bases not matched to a gene. Germline CDR1 is SGHAT and CDR2 is FQNNGV. CDR3 region: CASSPPGQANTGELFF. The CDR3 DNA reads as TGTGCCAGCAGCCCTCCGGGACAGGCGAACACCGGGGAGCTGTTTTTT.

This chain joins TRBV7-9 and TRBJ2-1; 16 bases align to TRBD2. CDR3 length equals 18 residues. Per the germline V gene, CDR1 is SEHNR and CDR2 is FQNEAQ (reference sequence). V lost 5 bases and J lost 7; bases outside the gene matches: 11. DNA for the CDR3: TGTGCCAGCAGCCACCGGGGACTAGCGGGAGGGCCGAGGAATGAGCAGTTCTTC. It codes for CASSHRGLAGGPRNEQFF.

The V and J genes are TRBV12-3 or TRBV12-4 and TRBJ1-2, with D tentatively TRBD1 (6 bases). V lost 5 bases to trimming and J lost 8 bases, with 12 bases between them. This CDR3 spans 12 amino acids. The CDR3 DNA reads as TGTGCCAGCAGTCAACCCGACAGGGGCTACACCTTC. Its translation is CASSQPDRGYTF.

The chain combines TRBV6-1 with TRBJ2-7, with D possibly matching TRBD2 (7 bases). Germline-derived CDR1 and CDR2 are MNHNS and SASEGT. Trimming pared 3 bases from V and 4 bases from J, leaving 13 bases between. This CDR3 has 14 amino acids. The CDR3 nucleotides read TGTGCCAGCAGTGAGGGAGGGGGGAAGTACGAGCAGTACTTC. Encoded protein: CASSEGGGKYEQYF.

V gene TRBV28 combines with J gene TRBJ2-1; 8 positions agree with TRBD2. The V gene end was trimmed by 6 bases and the J gene end by 1 base; junction bases not matched to a gene: 5. Germline lookup yields CDR1 MDHEN and CDR2 SYDVKM. The CDR3 runs to 15 residues. The CDR3 DNA is TGTGCCAGCAGGCCCGCGGGAGGTTCCTACAATGAGCAGTTCTTC. This translates into CASRPAGGSYNEQFF.

The chain uses TRBV10-3 and TRBJ1-5; the match to TRBD1 covers 8 bases. This CDR3 is built from 15 residues. Germline V gives CDR1 ENHRY, CDR2 SYGVKD. With V trimmed by 2 bases and J by 6 bases, 6 bases remained unmatched. The CDR3 coding sequence is TGTGCCATCAGTGAGGTGACAGGGGCCGGTCAGCCCCAGCATTTT. This codes for CAISEVTGAGQPQHF.

The V call is TRBV7-2, the J call TRBJ2-5; 7 nucleotides line up with TRBD1. V gave up 0 bases and J gave up 5 bases; unmatched junction bases: 3. The CDR3 length is 14 residues. Germline CDR1 and CDR2: SGHTA and FQGNSA. The CDR3 DNA sequence: TGTGCCAGCAGCTTAGCGGGCAGGGGGGAGACCCAGTACTTC. As protein: CASSLAGRGETQYF.

The chain employs TRBV6-2 or TRBV6-3 and TRBJ2-1, with D hard to call. V shed 1 base and J shed 6 bases, with 13 bases lying between them. There are 15 residues in the CDR3. CDR1 MNHEY and CDR2 SVGEGT come from the germline V gene. The CDR3 region is CASSYWARLSNEQFF. CDR3 nucleotides: TGTGCCAGCAGTTACTGGGCCAGGTTATCCAATGAGCAGTTCTTC.

The gene calls are TRBV28 and TRBJ1-5; 11 bases agree with TRBD1. With V trimmed by 5 bases and J by 6 bases, 9 bases remained unmatched. This CDR3 is 16 amino acids long. Per germline, CDR1 MDHEN and CDR2 SYDVKM. The CDR3 here is CASSPYGTGGGQPQHF. CDR3 coding DNA: TGTGCCAGCAGTCCGTACGGGACAGGGGGGGGTCAGCCCCAGCATTTT.

V usage is TRBV6-2 or TRBV6-3 and J usage is TRBJ2-1; D unclear. V was shortened by 6 bases and J by 4 bases, with 16 bases between the two germline ends. From germline, CDR1 is MNHEY and CDR2 SVGEGT. The CDR3 covers 15 residues. CDR3 amino acids: CASSPHQSPYNEQFF. DNA of the CDR3: TGTGCCAGCAGCCCACATCAATCCCCGTACAATGAGCAGTTCTTC.

This chain uses TRBV6-5 with TRBJ2-6; D is unclear. Trimming took 7 bases from V and 4 from J, leaving 14 bases between them. This CDR3 has 15 residues. The V gene's germline CDR1 is MNHEY and CDR2 SVGAGI. The CDR3 region is CASTLTQLGANVLTF. The CDR3 bases are TGTGCCAGCACCCTCACCCAACTCGGGGCCAACGTCCTGACTTTC.

The chain carries TRBV2 and TRBJ2-7, with a weak D call TRBD1 (6 bases). CDR1 and CDR2 (germline): SNHLY, FYNNEI. This CDR3 region has 14 residues. Trimming shortened V by 10 bases and J by 3 bases, and 19 bases separated the two germline ends. The CDR3 sequence is CATLNRGYDYEQYF. The CDR3 bases are TGTGCCACCCTGAATAGGGGGTATGACTACGAGCAGTACTTC.

This chain connects TRBV5-1 to TRBJ2-2; the match to TRBD2 covers 9 bases. The junction had 6 bases not matched to a gene; V was cut back by 4 bases and J by 2 bases. The CDR3 covers 16 residues. Per germline, CDR1 SGHRS and CDR2 YFSETQ. CDR3 residues: CASSPASGANTGELFF. CDR3 DNA: TGCGCCAGCAGCCCCGCTAGCGGGGCCAACACCGGGGAGCTGTTTTTT.